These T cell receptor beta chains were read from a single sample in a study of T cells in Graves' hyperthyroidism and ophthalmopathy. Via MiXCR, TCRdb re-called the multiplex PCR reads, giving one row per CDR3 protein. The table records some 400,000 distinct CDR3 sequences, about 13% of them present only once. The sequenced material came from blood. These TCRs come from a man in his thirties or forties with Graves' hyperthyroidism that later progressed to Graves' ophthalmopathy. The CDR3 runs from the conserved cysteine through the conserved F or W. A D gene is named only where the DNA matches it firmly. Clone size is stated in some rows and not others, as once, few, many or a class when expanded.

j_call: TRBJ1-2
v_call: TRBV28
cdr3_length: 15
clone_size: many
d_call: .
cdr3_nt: TGTGCCAGCATTCCCCGCGGGCAGGGGTTCTATGGCTACACCTTC
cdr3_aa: CASIPRGQGFYGYTF

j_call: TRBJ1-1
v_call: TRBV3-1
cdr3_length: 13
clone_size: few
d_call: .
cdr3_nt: TGTGCCAGCAGCTTCGGAATGAACACTGAAGCTTTCTTT
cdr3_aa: CASSFGMNTEAFF

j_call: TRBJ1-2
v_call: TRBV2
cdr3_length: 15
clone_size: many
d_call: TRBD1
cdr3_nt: TGTGCCAGCAGAAGTGAGACAGGGGGCTACTATGGCTACACCTTC
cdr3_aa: CASRSETGGYYGYTF

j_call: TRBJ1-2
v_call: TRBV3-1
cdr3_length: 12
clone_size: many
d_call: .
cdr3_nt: TGTGCCAGCAGCCAAGCGGAAAGGGGCTACACCTTC
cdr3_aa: CASSQAERGYTF

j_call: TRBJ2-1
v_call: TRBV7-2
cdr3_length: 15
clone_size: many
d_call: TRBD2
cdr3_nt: TGTGCCAGCAGCTTAGAAAGCGGGGGGGCCAATGAGCAGTTCTTC
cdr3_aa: CASSLESGGANEQFF

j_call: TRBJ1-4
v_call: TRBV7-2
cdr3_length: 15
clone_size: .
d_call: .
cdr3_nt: TGTGCCAGCAGCTTAGCGCGGGGGGCTGGGGAAAAACTGTTTTTT
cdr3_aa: CASSLARGAGEKLFF

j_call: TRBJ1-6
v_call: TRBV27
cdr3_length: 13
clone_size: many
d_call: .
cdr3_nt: TGTGCCAGCAGTTTACAGGGGTGGACACCCCTCCACTTT
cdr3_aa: CASSLQGWTPLHF

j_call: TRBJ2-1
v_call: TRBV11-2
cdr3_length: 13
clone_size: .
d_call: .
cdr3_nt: TGTGCCAGCAGCCAGGGACTTTACAATGAGCAGTTCTTC
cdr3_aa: CASSQGLYNEQFF

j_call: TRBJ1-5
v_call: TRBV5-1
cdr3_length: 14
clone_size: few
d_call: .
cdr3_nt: TGCGCCAGCACAGGCAGGGATAGCAATCAGCCCCAGCATTTT
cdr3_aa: CASTGRDSNQPQHF

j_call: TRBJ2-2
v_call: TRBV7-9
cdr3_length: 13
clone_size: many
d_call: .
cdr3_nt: TGTGCCAGCAGCTTAGAGGTGTCCGGGGAGCTGTTTTTT
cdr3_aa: CASSLEVSGELFF

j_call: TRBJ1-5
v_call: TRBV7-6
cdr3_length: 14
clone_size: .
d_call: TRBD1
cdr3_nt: TGTGCCAGCAGCTCGGACAGGGCGGGTCAGCCCCAGCATTTT
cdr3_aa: CASSSDRAGQPQHF

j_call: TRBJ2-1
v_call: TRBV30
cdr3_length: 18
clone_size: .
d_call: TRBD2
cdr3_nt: TGTGCCTGGAGTGTACTGGGACTAGCGGGATTCTCCTACAATGAGCAGTTCTTC
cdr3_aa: CAWSVLGLAGFSYNEQFF

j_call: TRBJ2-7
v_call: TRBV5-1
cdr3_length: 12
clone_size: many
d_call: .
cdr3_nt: TGTGCCAGCAGCTTTCAGGGGTACGAGCAGTACTTC
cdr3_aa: CASSFQGYEQYF

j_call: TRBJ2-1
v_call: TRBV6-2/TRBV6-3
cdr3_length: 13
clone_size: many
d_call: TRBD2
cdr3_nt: TGTGCCAGCAGTTTTGGGACTAGCAGTGAGCAGTTCTTC
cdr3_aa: CASSFGTSSEQFF

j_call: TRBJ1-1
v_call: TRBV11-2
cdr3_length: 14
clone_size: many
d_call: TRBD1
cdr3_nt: TGTGCCAGCAGCCTTAGGAAGGGGGCGGGTGAAGCTTTCTTT
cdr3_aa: CASSLRKGAGEAFF

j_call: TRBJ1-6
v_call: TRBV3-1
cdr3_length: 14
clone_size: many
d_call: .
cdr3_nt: TGTGCCAGCAGCCAATCAGGGCGGCGATCACCCCTCCACTTT
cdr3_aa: CASSQSGRRSPLHF

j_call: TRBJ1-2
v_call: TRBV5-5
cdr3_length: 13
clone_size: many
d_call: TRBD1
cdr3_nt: TGTGCCAGCAGCTTGGGGACAGGCTTCGGCTACACCTTC
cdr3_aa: CASSLGTGFGYTF

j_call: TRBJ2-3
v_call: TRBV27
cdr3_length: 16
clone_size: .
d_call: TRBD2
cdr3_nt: TGTGCCAGCAGTTTGGGGGGGATAACTAGCACAGATACGCAGTATTTT
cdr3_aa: CASSLGGITSTDTQYF

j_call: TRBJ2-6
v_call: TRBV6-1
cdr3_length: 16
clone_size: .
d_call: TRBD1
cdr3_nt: TGTGCCAGCTCGGGACAGGGCCTCTCTGGGGCCAACGTCCTGACTTTC
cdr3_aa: CASSGQGLSGANVLTF

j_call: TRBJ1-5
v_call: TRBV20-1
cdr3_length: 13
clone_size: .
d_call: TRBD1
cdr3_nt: TGCAGTGCCCGGGGACAGAACAATCAGCCCCAGCATTTT
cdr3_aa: CSARGQNNQPQHF

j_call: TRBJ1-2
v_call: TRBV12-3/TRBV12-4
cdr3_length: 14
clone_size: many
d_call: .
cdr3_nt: TGTGCCAGCAGTTTAAAGCGAGGTGACTATGGCTACACCTTC
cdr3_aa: CASSLKRGDYGYTF

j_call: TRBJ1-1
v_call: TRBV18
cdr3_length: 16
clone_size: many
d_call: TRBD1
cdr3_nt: TGTGCCAGCTCACCGCTAATAGGACAGGGGAACACTGAAGCTTTCTTT
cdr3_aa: CASSPLIGQGNTEAFF

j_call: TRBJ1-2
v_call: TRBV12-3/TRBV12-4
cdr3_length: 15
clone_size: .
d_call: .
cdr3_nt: TGTGCCAGCAGTTTATATCGCAGATCTAACTATGGCTACACCTTC
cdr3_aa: CASSLYRRSNYGYTF

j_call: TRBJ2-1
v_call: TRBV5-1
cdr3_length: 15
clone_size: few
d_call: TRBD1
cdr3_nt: TGCGCCAGCAGCCTGGGGAGCAGGGGGCAGGATGAGCAGTTCTTC
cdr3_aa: CASSLGSRGQDEQFF

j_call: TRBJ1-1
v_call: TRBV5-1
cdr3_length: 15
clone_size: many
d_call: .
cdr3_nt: TGCGCCAGCAGCTTGGGTCTGGCGGGGAACACTGAAGCTTTCTTT
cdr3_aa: CASSLGLAGNTEAFF

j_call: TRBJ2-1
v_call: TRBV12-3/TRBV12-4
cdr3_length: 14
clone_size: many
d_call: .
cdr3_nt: TGTGCCAGCAGTCTACTGACAGGCCTCAATGAGCAGTTCTTC
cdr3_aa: CASSLLTGLNEQFF

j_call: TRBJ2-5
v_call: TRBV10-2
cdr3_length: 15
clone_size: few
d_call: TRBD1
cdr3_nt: TGCGCCAGCAAGGGAAAGGGGGCGATCGAAGAGACCCAGTACTTC
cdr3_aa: CASKGKGAIEETQYF

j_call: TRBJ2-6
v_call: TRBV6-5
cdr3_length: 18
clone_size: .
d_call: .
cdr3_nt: TGTGCCAGCAGTTACGGGGGCTGGCTAATCTCTGGGGCCAACGTCCTGACTTTC
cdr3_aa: CASSYGGWLISGANVLTF

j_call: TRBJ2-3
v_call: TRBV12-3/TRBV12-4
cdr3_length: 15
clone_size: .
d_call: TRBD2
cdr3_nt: TGTGCCAGCAGTTTGTCAGCGGGGGGGCCCGATACGCAGTATTTT
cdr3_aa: CASSLSAGGPDTQYF

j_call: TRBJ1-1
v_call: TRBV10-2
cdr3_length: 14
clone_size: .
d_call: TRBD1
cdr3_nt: TGCGCCAGCAGGAGGGGACAGATGGGTACTGAAGCTTTCTTT
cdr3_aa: CASRRGQMGTEAFF

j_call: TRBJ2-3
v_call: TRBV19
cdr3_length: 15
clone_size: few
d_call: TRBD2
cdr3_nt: TGTGCCAGTAGCACTGGACTAGATCGTCCAGATACGCAGTATTTT
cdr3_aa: CASSTGLDRPDTQYF

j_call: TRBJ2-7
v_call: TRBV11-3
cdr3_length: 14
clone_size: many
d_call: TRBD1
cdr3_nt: TGTGCCAGCGTCCAGGGACAGGGGGACTACGAGCAGTACTTC
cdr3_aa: CASVQGQGDYEQYF

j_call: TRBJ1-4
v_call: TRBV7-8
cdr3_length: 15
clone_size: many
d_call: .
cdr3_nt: TGTGCCAGCAGCTTAGCGGGATTGAGTAATGAAAAACTGTTTTTT
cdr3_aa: CASSLAGLSNEKLFF